This is a list of T cell receptor beta chains from one sample in a study of blood T cell repertoires in COVID-19. Profiled with immunoSEQ multiplex PCR; TCRdb holds only in-frame clones, not every one. The data contain tens of thousands of clones, roughly three quarters of them singletons. Input material: peripheral blood. The receptor set was obtained from a man older than 75 with active or convalescent COVID-19. CDR3s leave out the opening cysteine and the closing phenylalanine or tryptophan. Each record gives: V gene, D gene, J gene, CDR3 protein. The D gene is left open where the match is weak.

V: TRBV7-3
D: TRBD2
J: TRBJ2-3
CDR3: ASSPGTSATDTQY

V: TRBV6-1
D: TRBD1
J: TRBJ1-5
CDR3: ASSEGGGPQPQH

V: TRBV19
D: TRBD1
J: TRBJ1-2
CDR3: ASRRGGGGSGYT

V: TRBV28
D: NA
J: TRBJ1-3
CDR3: ASSLIGNTIY

V: TRBV6-6
D: TRBD1
J: TRBJ1-1
CDR3: ASSYQDRATEAF

V: TRBV27
D: TRBD1
J: TRBJ1-1
CDR3: ATRGGQGYSEAF

V: TRBV5-5
D: NA
J: TRBJ2-5
CDR3: ASSLGGVETQY

V: TRBV18
D: NA
J: TRBJ1-2
CDR3: ASSPLDQLRHDGYT

V: TRBV12-2
D: NA
J: TRBJ1-5
CDR3: ASRHTGGSNQPQH

V: TRBV18
D: TRBD2
J: TRBJ2-2
CDR3: ASSPSVAGSTGELF

V: TRBV4-1
D: TRBD2
J: TRBJ2-7
CDR3: ASSRGTSGRNTYEQY

V: TRBV2
D: NA
J: TRBJ2-7
CDR3: ASHRDGRGYEQY

V: TRBV7-9
D: NA
J: TRBJ2-3
CDR3: ATDGGGTDTQY

V: TRBV4-3
D: TRBD1
J: TRBJ1-2
CDR3: ASSQVFEGALDYGYT

V: TRBV11-1
D: TRBD2
J: TRBJ2-7
CDR3: ASSQPGLATYEQY

V: TRBV27
D: NA
J: TRBJ2-7
CDR3: ASRKQVSSYEQY

V: TRBV11-2
D: NA
J: TRBJ2-1
CDR3: ASSLMVVSNNEQF

V: TRBV4-2
D: NA
J: TRBJ2-7
CDR3: ASSQLAESSYEQY

V: TRBV5-1
D: TRBD2
J: TRBJ2-3
CDR3: ASSFSAGVLDTQY

V: TRBV3-1/TRBV3-2
D: TRBD2
J: TRBJ2-1
CDR3: ASSQSVGGREQF

V: TRBV12-3/TRBV12-4
D: NA
J: TRBJ1-1
CDR3: ASQLELVTEAF

V: TRBV6-2/TRBV6-3
D: TRBD1
J: TRBJ1-2
CDR3: ASSRGQGGYGYT

V: TRBV10-2
D: TRBD2
J: TRBJ2-5
CDR3: ASTSGAPGWTQY